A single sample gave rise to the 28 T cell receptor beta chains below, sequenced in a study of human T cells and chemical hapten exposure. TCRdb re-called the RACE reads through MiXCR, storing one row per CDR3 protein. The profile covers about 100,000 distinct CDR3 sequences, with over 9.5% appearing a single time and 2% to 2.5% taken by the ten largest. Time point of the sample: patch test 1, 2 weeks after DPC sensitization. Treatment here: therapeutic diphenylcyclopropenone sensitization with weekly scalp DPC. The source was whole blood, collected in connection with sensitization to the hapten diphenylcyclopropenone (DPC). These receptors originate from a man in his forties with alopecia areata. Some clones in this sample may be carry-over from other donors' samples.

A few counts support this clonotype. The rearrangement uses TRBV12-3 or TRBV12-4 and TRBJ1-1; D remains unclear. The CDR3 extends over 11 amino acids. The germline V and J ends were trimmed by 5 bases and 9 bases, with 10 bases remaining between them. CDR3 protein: CASSLRAQAFF. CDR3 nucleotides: TGTGCCAGCAGTCTTCGGGCCCAAGCTTTCTTT.

The CDR3 reads CASSRSGRNTGELFF. The DNA for the CDR3 is TGTGCCAGCAGCCGAAGCGGGAGGAACACCGGGGAGCTGTTTTTT. The chain couples TRBV4-2 to TRBJ2-2; 8 bases map to TRBD2. Germline-derived CDR1 and CDR2 are LGHNA and YNFKEQ. Unmatched junction bases numbered 2, after V lost 4 bases and J lost 1 base. This CDR3 comprises 15 residues.

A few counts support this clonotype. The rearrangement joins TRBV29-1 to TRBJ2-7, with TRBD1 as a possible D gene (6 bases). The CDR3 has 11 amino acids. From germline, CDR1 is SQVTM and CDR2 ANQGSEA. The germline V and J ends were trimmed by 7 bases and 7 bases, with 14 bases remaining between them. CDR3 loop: CSGKQGSEQYV. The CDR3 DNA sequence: TGCAGCGGGAAACAGGGAAGTGAGCAGTACGTC.

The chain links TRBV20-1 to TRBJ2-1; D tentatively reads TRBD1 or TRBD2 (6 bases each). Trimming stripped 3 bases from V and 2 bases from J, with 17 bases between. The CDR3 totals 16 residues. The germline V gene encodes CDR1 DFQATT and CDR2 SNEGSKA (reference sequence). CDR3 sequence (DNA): TGCAGTGCTAGTTTGGGGGCACCGGGGGCCTACAATGAGCAGTTCTTC. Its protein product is CSASLGAPGAYNEQFF.

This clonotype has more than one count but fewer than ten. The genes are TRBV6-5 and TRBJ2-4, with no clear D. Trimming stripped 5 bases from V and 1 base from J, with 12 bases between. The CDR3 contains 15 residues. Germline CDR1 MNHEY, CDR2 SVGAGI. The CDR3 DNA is TGTGCCAGCAGTCCGGATAATCGGGCCAAAAACATTCAGTACTTC. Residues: CASSPDNRAKNIQYF.

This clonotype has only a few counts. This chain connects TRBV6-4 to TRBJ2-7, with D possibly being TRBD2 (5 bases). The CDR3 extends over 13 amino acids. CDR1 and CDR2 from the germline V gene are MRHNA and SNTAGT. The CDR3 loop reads CVRRQQQSEEQYV. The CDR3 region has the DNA TGTGTTCGGAGGCAGCAGCAATCCGAGGAGCAGTACGTC.

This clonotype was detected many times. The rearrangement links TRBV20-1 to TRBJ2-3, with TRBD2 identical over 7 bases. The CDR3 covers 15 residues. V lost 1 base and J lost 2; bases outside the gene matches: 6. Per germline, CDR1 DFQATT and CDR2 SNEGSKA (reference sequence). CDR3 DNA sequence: TGCAGTGCTAGAGGGTCTAGCGGAATCACAGATACGCAGTATTTT. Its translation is CSARGSSGITDTQYF.

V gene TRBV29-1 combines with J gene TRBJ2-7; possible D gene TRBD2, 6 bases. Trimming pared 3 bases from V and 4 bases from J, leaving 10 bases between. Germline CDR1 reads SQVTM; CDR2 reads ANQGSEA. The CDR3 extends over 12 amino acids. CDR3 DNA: TGCAGCGTTGAGGAGGGGAGATACGAGCAGTACTTC. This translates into CSVEEGRYEQYF.

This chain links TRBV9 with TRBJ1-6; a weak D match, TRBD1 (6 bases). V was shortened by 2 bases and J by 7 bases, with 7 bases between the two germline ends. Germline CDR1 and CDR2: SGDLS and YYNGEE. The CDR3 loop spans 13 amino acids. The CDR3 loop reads CASSVDRNSPLHF. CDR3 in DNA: TGTGCCAGCAGCGTGGACAGAAATTCACCCCTCCACTTT.

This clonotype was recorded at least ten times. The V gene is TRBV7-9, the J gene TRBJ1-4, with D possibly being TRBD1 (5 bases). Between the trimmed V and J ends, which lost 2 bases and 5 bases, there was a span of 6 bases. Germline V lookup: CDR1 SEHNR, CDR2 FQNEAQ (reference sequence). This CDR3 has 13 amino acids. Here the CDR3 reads CASSLQGNEKLFF. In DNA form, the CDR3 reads TGTGCCAGCAGCTTACAGGGAAATGAAAAACTGTTTTTT.

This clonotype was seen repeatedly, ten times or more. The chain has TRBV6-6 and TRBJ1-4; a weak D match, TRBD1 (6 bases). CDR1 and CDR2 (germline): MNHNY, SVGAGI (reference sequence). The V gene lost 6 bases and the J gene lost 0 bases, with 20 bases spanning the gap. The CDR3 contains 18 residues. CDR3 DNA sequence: TGTGCCAGCAGCCGGGGGCAGGCGAGCCGTGCAACTAATGAAAAACTGTTTTTT. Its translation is CASSRGQASRATNEKLFF.

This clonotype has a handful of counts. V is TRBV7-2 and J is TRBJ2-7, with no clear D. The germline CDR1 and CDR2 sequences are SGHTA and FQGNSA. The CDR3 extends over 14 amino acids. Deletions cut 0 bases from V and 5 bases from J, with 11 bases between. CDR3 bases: TGTGCCAGCAGCTTAGCGCGGACGGACCACGAGCAGTACTTC. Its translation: CASSLARTDHEQYF.

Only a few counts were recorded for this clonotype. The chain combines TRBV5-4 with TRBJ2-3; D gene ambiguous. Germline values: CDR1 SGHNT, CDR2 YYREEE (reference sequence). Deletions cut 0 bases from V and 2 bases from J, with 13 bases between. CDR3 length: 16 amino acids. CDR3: CASSLGLHSSTDTQYF. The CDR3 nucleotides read TGTGCCAGCAGCTTGGGGCTCCACTCATCCACAGATACGCAGTATTTT.

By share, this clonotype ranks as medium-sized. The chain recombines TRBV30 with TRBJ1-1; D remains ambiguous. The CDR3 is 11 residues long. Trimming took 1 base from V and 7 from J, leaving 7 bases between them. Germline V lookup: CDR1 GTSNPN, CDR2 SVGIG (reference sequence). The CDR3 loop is CAWSGGVEAFF. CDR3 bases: TGTGCCTGGAGTGGGGGAGTTGAAGCTTTCTTT.

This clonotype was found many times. This CDR3 reads CASSLSLAGGSLSENIQYF. CDR3 DNA: TGTGCCAGCAGCTTAAGTCTAGCGGGAGGGTCCTTATCCGAAAACATTCAGTACTTC. The J gene is TRBJ2-4, the V gene TRBV7-3, with TRBD2 identical over 12 bases. V was pared by 1 base and J by 5 bases, with 12 bases of the junction left unmatched. Germline V lookup: CDR1 SGHTA, CDR2 FQGTGA. The CDR3 length is 19 residues.

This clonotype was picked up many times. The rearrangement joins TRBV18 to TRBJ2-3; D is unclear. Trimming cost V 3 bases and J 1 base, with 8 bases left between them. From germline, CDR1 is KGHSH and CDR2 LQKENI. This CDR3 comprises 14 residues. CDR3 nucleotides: TGTGCCAGCTCACCGGCTTACGGCACAGATACGCAGTATTTT. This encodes CASSPAYGTDTQYF. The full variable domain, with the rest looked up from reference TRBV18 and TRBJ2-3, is NAGVMQNPRHLVRRRGQEARLRCSPMKGHSHVYWYRQLPEEGLKFMVYLQKENIIDESGMPKERFSAEFPKEGPSILRIQQVVRGDSAAYFCASSPAYGTDTQYFGPGTRLTVL.

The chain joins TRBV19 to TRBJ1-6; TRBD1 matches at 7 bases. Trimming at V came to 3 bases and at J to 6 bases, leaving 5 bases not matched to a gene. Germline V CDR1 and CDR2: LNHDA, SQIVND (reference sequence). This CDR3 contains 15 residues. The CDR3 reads CASSMEGALNSPLHF. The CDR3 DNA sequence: TGTGCCAGTAGTATGGAGGGGGCCCTTAATTCACCCCTCCACTTT.

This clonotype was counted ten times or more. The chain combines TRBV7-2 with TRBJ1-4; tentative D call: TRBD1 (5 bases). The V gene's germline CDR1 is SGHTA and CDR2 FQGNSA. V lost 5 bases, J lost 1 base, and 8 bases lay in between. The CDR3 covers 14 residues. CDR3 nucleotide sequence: TGTGCCAGCAGCAGGGACTTAACTAATGAAAAACTGTTTTTT. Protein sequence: CASSRDLTNEKLFF.

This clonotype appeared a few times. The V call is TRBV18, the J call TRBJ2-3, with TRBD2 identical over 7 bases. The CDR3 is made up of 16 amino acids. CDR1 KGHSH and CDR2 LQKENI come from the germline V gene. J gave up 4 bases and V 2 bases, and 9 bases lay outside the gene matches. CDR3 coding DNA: TGTGCCAGCTCACCAGGGGACTACCCGGGGTCAGATACGCAGTATTTT. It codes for CASSPGDYPGSDTQYF.

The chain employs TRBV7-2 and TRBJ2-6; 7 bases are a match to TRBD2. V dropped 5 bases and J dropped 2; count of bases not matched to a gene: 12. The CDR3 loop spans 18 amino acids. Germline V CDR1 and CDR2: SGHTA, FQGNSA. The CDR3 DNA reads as TGTGCCAGCAGCGAACCCCTCGGCGGGGGAGCTGGGGCCAACGTCCTGACTTTC. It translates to CASSEPLGGGAGANVLTF.

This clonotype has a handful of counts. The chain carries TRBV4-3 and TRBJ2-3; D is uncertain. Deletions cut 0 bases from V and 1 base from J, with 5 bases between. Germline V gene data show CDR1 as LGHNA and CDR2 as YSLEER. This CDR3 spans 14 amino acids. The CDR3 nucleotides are TGCGCCAGCAGCCAAGATCAGGGCACAGATACGCAGTATTTT. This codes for CASSQDQGTDTQYF.

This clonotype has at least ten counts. The CDR3 here is CASSFADTQYF. In DNA, the CDR3 is TGTGCCAGCAGCTTTGCAGATACGCAGTATTTT. The chain has TRBV5-6 and TRBJ2-3, with D hard to call. CDR1 and CDR2 (germline): SGHDT, YYEEEE. The germline V and J ends were trimmed by 2 bases and 4 bases, with 2 bases remaining between them. The CDR3 has 11 amino acids.

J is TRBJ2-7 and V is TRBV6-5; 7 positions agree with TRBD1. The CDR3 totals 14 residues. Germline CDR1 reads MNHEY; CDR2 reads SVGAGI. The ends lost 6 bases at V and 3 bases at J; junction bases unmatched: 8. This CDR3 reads CASRVRDRSYEQYF. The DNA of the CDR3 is TGTGCCAGCAGGGTTCGGGACAGAAGCTACGAGCAGTACTTC.

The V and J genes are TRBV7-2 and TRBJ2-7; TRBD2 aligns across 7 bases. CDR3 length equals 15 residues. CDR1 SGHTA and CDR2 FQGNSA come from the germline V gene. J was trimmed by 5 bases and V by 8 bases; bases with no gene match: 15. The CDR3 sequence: CASRWWGGSENEQYF. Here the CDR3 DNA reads TGTGCCAGCCGCTGGTGGGGCGGGAGTGAGAACGAGCAGTACTTC.

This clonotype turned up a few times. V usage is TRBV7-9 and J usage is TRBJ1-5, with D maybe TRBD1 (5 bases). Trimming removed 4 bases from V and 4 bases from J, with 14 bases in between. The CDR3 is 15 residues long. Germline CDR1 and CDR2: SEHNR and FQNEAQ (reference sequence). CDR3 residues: CASSSGGGGNQPQHF. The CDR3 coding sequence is TGTGCCAGCAGCTCCGGGGGTGGGGGAAATCAGCCCCAGCATTTT.

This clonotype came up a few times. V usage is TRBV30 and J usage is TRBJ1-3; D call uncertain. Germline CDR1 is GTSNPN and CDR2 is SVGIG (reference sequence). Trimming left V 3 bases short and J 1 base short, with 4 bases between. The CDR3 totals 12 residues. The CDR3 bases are TGTGCCTGGAGCATTTCTGGAAACACCATATATTTT. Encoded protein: CAWSISGNTIYF.

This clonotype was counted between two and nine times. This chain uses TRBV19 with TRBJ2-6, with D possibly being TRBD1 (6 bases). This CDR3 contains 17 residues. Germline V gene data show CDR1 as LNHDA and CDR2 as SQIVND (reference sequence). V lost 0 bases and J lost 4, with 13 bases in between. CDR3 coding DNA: TGTGCCAGTAGTATAGATGGCAGGGGAAGCGGGGCCAACGTCCTGACTTTC. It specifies CASSIDGRGSGANVLTF.

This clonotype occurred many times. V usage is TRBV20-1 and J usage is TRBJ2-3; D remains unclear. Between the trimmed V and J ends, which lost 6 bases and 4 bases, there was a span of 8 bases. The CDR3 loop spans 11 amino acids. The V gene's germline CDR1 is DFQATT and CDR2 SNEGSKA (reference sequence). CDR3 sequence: CSADTSDTQYF. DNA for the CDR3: TGCAGTGCCGACACGTCAGATACGCAGTATTTT.